This T cell receptor beta chain was sequenced for a study of shared clonotypes between healthy human individuals (dated by TCRdb to 2020 to 2022). The study in broad terms: The cohort included three men and a couple of women between 18 and 49 years of age. For each donor, CD4 naive and CD4 memory were each run on three plates, CD8 naive on two plates, and CD8 memory on one plate. To estimate repertoire size and how much clonotypes are shared between individuals, the study performed deep sequencing of blood TCR repertoires from roughly five healthy adults. To increase sequencing depth and limit assay-specific biases, TCR repertoire library preparation and sequencing were carried out by different laboratories using diverse techniques. Leukapheresis yielded between about 0.9 and 9 billion PBMCs per donor.

Worth noting for this clone: The clone's antigen remains unknown. Base qualities are not recorded, but no much larger clone differs from it by a single base.

Results and caveats for the whole study, not just this receptor: Across a handful of donors, around 5% of naive CD4, roughly 3.4% of naive CD8, roughly 2.3% of memory CD4, and under 0.45% of memory CD8 clonotypes were shared. Sampling was restricted to blood, and TCR repertoires in tissues likely differ from the TCR repertoires found in blood. The genetic and exposure-history diversity represented was limited by the small number of donors. Compared with non-shared clonotypes, clonotypes shared by all four sorted-subset donors had higher generation probabilities. Estimated clonotype richness was generally larger for naive than for memory subsets. Pairwise subsampling indicated that sequencing depth was expected to affect the degree of clonotype sharing among donors. Rarefaction of sorted-subset datasets indicated incomplete sequencing despite the large sequencing depth.

The donors were healthy, HIV-negative adults with no recently reported acute infections or vaccinations. Only Caucasian adults living in Nashville, Tennessee, USA were represented among the donors. CD4+ T cells were enriched by magnetic negative selection; naive cells were then positively selected on CD45RA, and the negative fraction formed the memory subset. Blood was collected by leukapheresis, and PBMCs were isolated by Ficoll-Histopaque density gradient centrifugation and then cryopreserved in liquid nitrogen vapor phase. Analytical flow cytometry was used to check the purity and quantity of each magnetically sorted T cell population. Genomic DNA was isolated from each sorted fraction and quantified by UV absorbance on a Nanodrop 2000c. TCR CDR3 regions were amplified from genomic DNA by multiplex PCR using the deep immunoSEQ assay. Genomic DNA extracted from each cell subset was distributed evenly over all wells of several immunoSEQ 96-well plates, and each plate served as one replicate. For sorted subsets, 200 to 250 ng genomic DNA, equal to 30,000 or so T cell genomes, was loaded into each replicate PCR. The purified libraries were quantified using a Qubit 3.0 fluorometer, sized with a Bioanalyzer 2100, and then quantified again using the KAPA Library Quantification kit. A separate single-read 150-cycle Illumina NextSeq 550 flow cell was used to sequence each immunoSEQ 96-well plate. In the authors' own workflow: Because only junctional sequences without quality scores were contained in the immunoSEQ output, filtering matching that applied to full-length reads could not be performed. Sequences were annotated with PyIR, a Python wrapper for IgBLAST v1.9, using IMGT germline references to assign V/J genes and CDR3. Reads with weak V/J assignments (E-value above 1e-6), missing CDR3, stop codons, out-of-frame junctions, or ambiguous translated residues were removed. V3J clonotypes were defined as sequences sharing the same inferred V gene, J gene, and CDR3 amino acid sequence. To compute the percentage overlap between repertoires, the number of shared unique clonotypes was divided by the size of the smaller repertoire. RTK rarefaction, the Chao1 estimator, and Recon v2.1 estimates of unobserved clonotypes were used to assess repertoire richness. Generation probabilities were computed with OLGA for all TCRbeta clonotypes obtained by the gDNA method from several donors. TCRdb took this table from immuneACCESS and kept in-frame rearrangements with V and J called. Such tables lack part of the clones; where checked against another copy, unresolved V genes explain under half of the gap, and the rest is unexplained. The DNA was the basis for D and trimming; V, J and clone size are from that table. Counted in this sample were approximately 2.4 million clones; approximately 94% of them appeared once. 0.13% of the sample is taken by the ten largest.

Relative to germline, V is 3 bases shorter and J is 0 bases shorter, with 11 bases between their ends. The CDR3 runs 15 residues from the cysteine to the phenylalanine. Only CDR3 DNA remains: 45 bases, in frame from the first base. CDR1 and CDR2 are read off the germline V gene as MDHEN and SYDVKM. The clonotype was recovered from a man aged 18-30 years in good health. The source material was naive CD4+ T cells sorted from blood. Taken with the paper, the label for cell subset or site translates to: CD45RA+ positively selected. The chain was built from TRBV28 and TRBJ1-1; the D gene lacks a confident call. The nucleotide sequence is TGTGCCAGCAGTTTTCGGCGGATTCTGAACACTGAAGCTTTCTTT. This is translated as CASSFRRILNTEAFF.